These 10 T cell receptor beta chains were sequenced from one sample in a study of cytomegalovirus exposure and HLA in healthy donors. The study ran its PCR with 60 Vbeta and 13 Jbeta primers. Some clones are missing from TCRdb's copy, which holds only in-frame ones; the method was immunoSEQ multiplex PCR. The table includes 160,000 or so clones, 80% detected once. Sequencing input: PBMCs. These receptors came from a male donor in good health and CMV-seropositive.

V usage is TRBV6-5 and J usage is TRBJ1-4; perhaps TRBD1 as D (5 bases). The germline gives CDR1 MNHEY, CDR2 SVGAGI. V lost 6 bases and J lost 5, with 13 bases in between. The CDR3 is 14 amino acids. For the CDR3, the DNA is TGTGCCAGCAGCCGCTCACGGGGGAATGAAAAACTGTTTTTT. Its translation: CASSRSRGNEKLFF.

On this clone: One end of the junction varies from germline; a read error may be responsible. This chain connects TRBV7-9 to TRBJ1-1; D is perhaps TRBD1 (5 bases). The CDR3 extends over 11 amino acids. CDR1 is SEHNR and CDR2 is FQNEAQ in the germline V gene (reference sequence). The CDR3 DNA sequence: TGTTCCAGCGTAAAGGGGCCTGAAGCTTTCTTT. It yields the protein CSSVKGPEAFF.

CDR3 residues: CASSPSPPDTQYF. In DNA form, the CDR3 reads TGTGCCAGCAGCCCTTCCCCCCCAGATACGCAGTATTTT. The chain joins TRBV7-2 to TRBJ2-3, with no clear D. The CDR3 contains 13 residues. Germline CDR1 is SGHTA and CDR2 is FQGNSA. The V end was cut by 5 bases, the J end by 4 bases, with 10 bases between.

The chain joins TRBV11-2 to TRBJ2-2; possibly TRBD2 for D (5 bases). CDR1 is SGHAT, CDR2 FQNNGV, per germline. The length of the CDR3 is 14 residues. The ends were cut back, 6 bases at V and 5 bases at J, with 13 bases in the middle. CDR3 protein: CASRNGLMTGELFF. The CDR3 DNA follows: TGTGCCAGCAGAAACGGACTGATGACCGGGGAGCTGTTTTTT.

CDR3 coding DNA: TGTGCCATCAGTGAGTTTAGGCGGGGAGGGGACGAGCAGTACTTC. This gives the protein CAISEFRRGGDEQYF. V is TRBV10-3 and J is TRBJ2-7; 7 bases align to TRBD2. The CDR3 is made up of 15 amino acids. Trimming removed 1 base from V and 5 bases from J; junction bases left unmatched: 8. Germline V gives CDR1 ENHRY, CDR2 SYGVKD.

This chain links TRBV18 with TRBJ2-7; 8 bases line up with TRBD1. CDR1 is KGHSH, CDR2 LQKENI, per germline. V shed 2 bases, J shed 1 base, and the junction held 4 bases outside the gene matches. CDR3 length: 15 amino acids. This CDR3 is CASSPTDRVSYEQYF. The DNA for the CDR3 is TGTGCCAGCTCACCAACGGACAGGGTATCCTACGAGCAGTACTTC.

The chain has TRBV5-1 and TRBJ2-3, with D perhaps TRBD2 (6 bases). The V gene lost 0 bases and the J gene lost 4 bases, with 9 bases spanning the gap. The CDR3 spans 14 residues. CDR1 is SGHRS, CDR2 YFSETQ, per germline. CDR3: CASSLGGESDTQYF. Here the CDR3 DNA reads TGCGCCAGCAGCTTGGGGGGGGAGTCAGATACGCAGTATTTT.

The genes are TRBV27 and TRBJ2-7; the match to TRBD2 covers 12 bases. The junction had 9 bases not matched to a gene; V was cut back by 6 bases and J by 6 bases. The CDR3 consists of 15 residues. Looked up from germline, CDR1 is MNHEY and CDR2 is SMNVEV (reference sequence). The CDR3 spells CASRAGTSGSGEQYF. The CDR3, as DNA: TGTGCCAGCAGGGCCGGGACTAGCGGGTCGGGCGAGCAGTACTTC.

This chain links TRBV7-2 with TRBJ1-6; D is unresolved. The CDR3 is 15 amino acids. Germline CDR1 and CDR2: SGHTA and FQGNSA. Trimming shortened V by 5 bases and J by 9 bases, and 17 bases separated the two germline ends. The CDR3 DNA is TGTGCCAGCAGCCCCACCGGCGGGCTGGGTTCACCCCTCCACTTT. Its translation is CASSPTGGLGSPLHF.

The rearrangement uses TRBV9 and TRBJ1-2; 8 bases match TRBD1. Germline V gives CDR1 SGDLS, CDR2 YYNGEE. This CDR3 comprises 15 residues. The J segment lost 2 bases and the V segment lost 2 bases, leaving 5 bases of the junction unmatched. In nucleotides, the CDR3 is TGTGCCAGCAGCGTGGGCCGGACAGGGAACTATGGCTACACCTTC. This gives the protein CASSVGRTGNYGYTF.